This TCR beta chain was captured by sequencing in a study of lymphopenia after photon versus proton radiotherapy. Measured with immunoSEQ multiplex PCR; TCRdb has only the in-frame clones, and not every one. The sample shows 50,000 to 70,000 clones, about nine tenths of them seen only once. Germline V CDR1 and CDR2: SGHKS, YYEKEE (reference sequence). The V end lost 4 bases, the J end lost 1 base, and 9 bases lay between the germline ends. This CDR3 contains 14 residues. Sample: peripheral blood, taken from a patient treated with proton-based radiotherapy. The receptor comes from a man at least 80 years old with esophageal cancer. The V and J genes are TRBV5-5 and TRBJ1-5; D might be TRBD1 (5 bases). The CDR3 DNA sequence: TGTGCCAGCAGCACTAGGGACAGCAATCAGCCCCAGCATTTT. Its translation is CASSTRDSNQPQHF.